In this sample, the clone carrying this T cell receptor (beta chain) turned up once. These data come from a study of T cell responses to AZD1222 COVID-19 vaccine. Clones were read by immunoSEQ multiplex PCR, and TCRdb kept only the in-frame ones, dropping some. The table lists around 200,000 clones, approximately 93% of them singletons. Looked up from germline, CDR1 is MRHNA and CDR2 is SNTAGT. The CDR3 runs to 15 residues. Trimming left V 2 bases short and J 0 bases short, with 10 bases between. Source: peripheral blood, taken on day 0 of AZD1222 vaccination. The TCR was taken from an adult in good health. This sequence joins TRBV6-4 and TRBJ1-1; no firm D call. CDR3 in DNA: TGTGCCAGCAGTGACCCCAGTGACATGAACACTGAAGCTTTCTTT. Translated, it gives CASSDPSDMNTEAFF.